This TCR beta chain comes out of a study of T cell repertoires in cytomegalovirus infection. Study results and caveats: Clonotype analysis showed dominance of the ex vivo response by HLA-C-restricted CMV-specific TCR beta clonotypes.

CDR1 and CDR2 (germline): MNHEY, SMNVEV (reference sequence). Trimming took 7 bases from V and 0 from J; bases not matched to a gene: 6. This CDR3 comprises 16 residues. Concerning this clonotype itself: Its antigen is not known.

MiXCR was run by TCRdb on the reads, yielding one entry per CDR3 protein. This sample carries around 570,000 distinct CDR3 sequences, just under 40% of them seen once, and the ten largest clones take roughly 50%. Sequencing was performed on cultured PBMCs, taken from culture after CMV antigen stimulation. The chain is built from TRBV27 and TRBJ2-7; 13 nucleotides align to TRBD2. The receptor was isolated from a human donor in good health (CMV status not recorded). Some clones in this sample may be carry-over from other donors' samples. CDR3 DNA sequence: TGTGCCAGCAAAGGACTAGCGGGAGCCCACTCCTACGAGCAGTACTTC. Its protein product is CASKGLAGAHSYEQYF.